The 28 T cell receptor beta chains listed next were all sequenced from one sample in a study of regulatory T cells in long-lasting Graves disease. Described time point: newly diagnosed GD, antithyroid drugs for less than 3 months. PBMCs provided the RNA from which the TCR library was made. iRepertoire HTBI primers and Arm-PCR of CDR3 regions built TCR beta libraries. One entry per CDR3 protein, called by TCRdb with MiXCR from the multiplex PCR reads. The sample consists of some 250,000 distinct CDR3 sequences, around 19% of them appearing once. These data were also filed under a second study, of T cells in Graves' hyperthyroidism and ophthalmopathy.

The source material was peripheral blood mononuclear cells (PBMCs), sampled at new diagnosis, from a patient treated with antithyroid drugs. Every receptor here comes from a woman in her twenties or thirties with Graves disease.

This clonotype was detected only a few times. This sequence joins TRBV6-1 and TRBJ2-7; D perhaps matches TRBD1 (6 bases). V gave up 6 bases and J gave up 6 bases, with 18 bases separating them. CDR1 and CDR2 (germline): MNHNS, SASEGT. This CDR3 is 14 amino acids long. For the CDR3, the DNA is TGTGCCAGCAGCCCTCGGGACAAGGTCTGCGAGCAGTACTTC. Its translation is CASSPRDKVCEQYF.

This clonotype appeared a few times. The chain uses TRBV6-1 and TRBJ1-1; weak D call: TRBD1 (6 bases). The CDR3 consists of 14 residues. The V end was cut by 7 bases, the J end by 4 bases, with 16 bases between. Germline V gives CDR1 MNHNS, CDR2 SASEGT. The CDR3 reads CASTGGGPGTEAFF. Here the CDR3 DNA reads TGTGCCAGCACCGGGGGGGGGCCGGGCACTGAAGCTTTCTTT.

This clonotype was observed many times. The chain links TRBV12-3 or TRBV12-4 to TRBJ1-2; possibly TRBD1 for D (5 bases). This CDR3 contains 13 residues. Deletions cut 3 bases from V and 6 bases from J, with 11 bases between. The CDR3 DNA follows: TGTGCCAGCAGTTTTGGGGGGGGGAATGGCTACACCTTC. Translating it yields CASSFGGGNGYTF.

In its sample, this clonotype was seen many times. The chain recombines TRBV18 with TRBJ1-3; 7 bases align to TRBD1. V lost 3 bases and J lost 0; bases outside the gene matches: 8. The CDR3 has 17 residues. CDR1 and CDR2 from the germline V gene are KGHSH and LQKENI. The CDR3 spells CASSPSRDSDSGNTIYF. The CDR3 DNA reads as TGTGCCAGCTCACCCTCCCGGGACAGCGACTCTGGAAACACCATATATTTT.

This clonotype was observed a few times. J is TRBJ2-6 and V is TRBV2; 8 bases map to TRBD2. Germline trimming cut 8 bases from V and 4 bases from J; bases unmatched to any gene: 4. Germline CDR1 and CDR2: SNHLY and FYNNEI. The CDR3 is 14 amino acids. In DNA form, the CDR3 reads TGTGCCAGCTCGGGGGGGTACGGGGCCAACGTCCTGACTTTC. It specifies CASSGGYGANVLTF.

This clonotype was observed many times. The chain recombines TRBV18 with TRBJ1-2, with TRBD1 matching over 9 bases. The CDR3 sequence is 12 residues long. Germline values: CDR1 KGHSH, CDR2 LQKENI. The trim removed 3 bases at V and 14 bases at J, leaving 7 bases unmatched. This CDR3 is CASSPIQGADTF. The CDR3 DNA follows: TGTGCCAGCTCACCCATACAGGGGGCGGATACCTTC.

This clonotype was detected a few times. The CDR3 ends on some other residue instead of the conserved phenylalanine or tryptophan, so this is likely a read error. This chain links TRBV4-1 with TRBJ1-3; D possibly corresponds to TRBD1 (6 bases). The CDR3 has 15 residues. The V gene's germline CDR1 is MGHRA and CDR2 YSYEKL. Trimming cost V 6 bases and J 0 bases, with 12 bases left between them. The CDR3 coding sequence is TGCGCCAGCAGGGGACAAGCGAGCTCTGGAAACACCATATATTTA. Residues: CASRGQASSGNTIYL.

In its sample, this clonotype was seen many times. The CDR3 here is CASSPREGAGYEQYF. CDR3 DNA: TGTGCCAGCAGCCCCCGGGAGGGCGCCGGCTACGAGCAGTACTTC. The chain recombines TRBV7-2 with TRBJ2-7, with 8 positions matching TRBD2. The length of the CDR3 is 15 residues. In germline, CDR1 is SGHTA, CDR2 FQGNSA. With V trimmed by 5 bases and J by 3 bases, 9 bases remained unmatched.

The rearrangement uses TRBV30 and TRBJ1-2; D gene ambiguous. The CDR3 sequence is 12 residues long. The ends were cut back, 0 bases at V and 9 bases at J, with 11 bases in the middle. Germline lookup yields CDR1 GTSNPN and CDR2 SVGIG (reference sequence). CDR3 sequence: CAWSVSFRSYTF. The DNA of the CDR3 is TGTGCCTGGAGTGTAAGCTTTCGGAGCTACACCTTC.

The count of this clonotype is one. Given the absence of the conserved phenylalanine or tryptophan at the CDR3 end, a read error is likely. The J gene is TRBJ1-2, the V gene TRBV6-5; D perhaps matches TRBD1 (6 bases). The CDR3 has 12 amino acids. V lost 0 bases, J lost 7 bases, and 6 bases lay in between. Germline V CDR1 and CDR2: MNHEY, SVGAGI. The CDR3 reads CASSYSTGGYTL. The CDR3 DNA is TGTGCCAGCAGTTACTCGACAGGTGGCTACACCCTC.

V gene TRBV12-3 or TRBV12-4 combines with J gene TRBJ1-2; 9 nucleotides line up with TRBD1. The V segment lost 1 base and the J segment 5 bases; nucleotides outside the gene matches: 2. This CDR3 contains 14 residues. In DNA form, the CDR3 reads TGTGCCAGCAGTTTAGGGACAGGGGAGTATGGCTACACCTTC. Amino acids: CASSLGTGEYGYTF.

As for this clonotype: An end of the junction differs from the germline gene, which may be a read error. The chain carries TRBV19 and TRBJ2-5; D call uncertain. The closer fit of TRBJ2-7 to the DNA end suggests the J call may be wrong. CDR3 length equals 13 residues. In germline, CDR1 is LNHDA, CDR2 SQIVND (reference sequence). CDR3 amino acids: CASSIEFFDEQYF. The CDR3 coding sequence is TGTGCCAGCAGTATTGAATTTTTCGACGAGCAGTACTTC.

CDR3 region: CASSLGVGRLSTDTQYF. The DNA of the CDR3 is TGTGCCAGCAGCCTAGGGGTTGGGAGACTAAGCACAGATACGCAGTATTTT. The rearrangement links TRBV5-6 to TRBJ2-3, with D possibly being TRBD1 or TRBD2 (5 bases each). The CDR3 is 17 amino acids. The ends were cut back, 4 bases at V and 0 bases at J, with 18 bases in the middle. The V gene's germline CDR1 is SGHDT and CDR2 YYEEEE. Using reference TRBV5-6 and TRBJ2-3 for the parts outside the CDR3, the full variable domain is DAGVTQSPTHLIKTRGQQVTLRCSPKSGHDTVSWYQQALGQGPQFIFQYYEEEERQRGNFPDRFSGHQFPNYSSELNVNALLLGDSALYLCASSLGVGRLSTDTQYFGPGTRLTVL.

This clonotype was picked up many times. CDR3 DNA sequence: TGTGCCAGCAGCGTGAGGGGTGGTGACGAGCAGTACTTC. Its protein product is CASSVRGGDEQYF. The genes are TRBV9 and TRBJ2-7, with D perhaps assigned TRBD1 or TRBD2 (5 bases each). The CDR3 is made up of 13 amino acids. Germline CDR1 reads SGDLS; CDR2 reads YYNGEE. Between the trimmed V and J ends, which lost 2 bases and 5 bases, there was a span of 11 bases.

This clonotype was observed at least ten times. This chain links TRBV5-1 with TRBJ1-2; no clear D gene. CDR1 is SGHRS and CDR2 is YFSETQ in the germline V gene. This CDR3 has 16 amino acids. V was clipped by 0 bases and J by 2 bases, with 14 bases between them. CDR3 region: CASSLEPAKSNYGYTF. CDR3 DNA: TGCGCCAGCAGCTTGGAGCCAGCTAAATCCAACTATGGCTACACCTTC.

This clonotype was seen ten or more times. V is TRBV28 and J is TRBJ1-1; a weak D match, TRBD1 (6 bases). V lost 6 bases and J lost 1, with 12 bases in between. Germline assignment: CDR1 MDHEN and CDR2 SYDVKM. The CDR3 is 14 residues long. CDR3 in amino acids: CASRVPTGNTEAFF. The DNA of the CDR3 is TGTGCCAGCAGGGTACCGACAGGGAACACTGAAGCTTTCTTT.

This clonotype was seen more than once but under ten times. The chain is built from TRBV12-3 or TRBV12-4 and TRBJ1-5, with 7 bases aligning to TRBD1. CDR3 length: 12 amino acids. J gave up 13 bases and V 5 bases, and 8 bases lay outside the gene matches. The CDR3 nucleotides are TGTGCCAGCAGTAAACTGGGACAGAGGCAGCATTTT. As protein: CASSKLGQRQHF.

This clonotype has at least ten counts. This chain connects TRBV5-1 to TRBJ2-7; 8 bases match TRBD1. V trimming: 2 bases; J trimming: 2 bases; junction bases outside the gene matches: 12. The CDR3 has 17 residues. Per germline, CDR1 SGHRS and CDR2 YFSETQ. The CDR3 region is CASSFPPRQGNPYEQYF. The CDR3 nucleotides are TGCGCCAGCAGCTTCCCCCCTAGACAGGGGAATCCCTACGAGCAGTACTTC.

This clonotype has a count of ten or more. The rearrangement uses TRBV27 and TRBJ1-5, with a possible D match to TRBD1 (5 bases). The CDR3 loop spans 15 amino acids. V was trimmed by 2 bases and J by 2 bases, leaving 10 bases between them. Germline loops: CDR1 MNHEY, CDR2 SMNVEV (reference sequence). CDR3 coding DNA: TGTGCCAGCAGTTTAGGGCGCAGGGGCAATCAGCCCCAGCATTTT. Amino acids: CASSLGRRGNQPQHF.

This clonotype was picked up many times. CDR3 coding DNA: TGTGCCAGCAGTAACGGCATTCAGTACTTC. Its protein product is CASSNGIQYF. The chain is built from TRBV6-1 and TRBJ2-4; D uncertain. Deletions cut 5 bases from V and 9 bases from J, with 5 bases between. Germline CDR1 and CDR2: MNHNS and SASEGT. This CDR3 spans 10 amino acids.

This clonotype was counted ten times or more. This chain uses TRBV20-1 with TRBJ1-1; 12 nucleotides line up with TRBD1. Germline-derived CDR1 and CDR2 are DFQATT and SNEGSKA (reference sequence). The CDR3 sequence is 14 residues long. After removal of 3 bases from V and 8 bases from J, the junction contained 7 bases not matched to a gene. DNA of the CDR3: TGCAGTGCTAGTGGGACAGGGGGCGTGGGCGAAGCTTTCTTT. It translates to CSASGTGGVGEAFF.

This clonotype appeared a few times. A much larger clonotype is one base distant, so this may be a read error. The chain joins TRBV20-1 to TRBJ2-7; D not resolved. The CDR3 is 13 amino acids. Germline assignment: CDR1 DFQATT and CDR2 SNEGSKA (reference sequence). The V and J ends lost 4 bases and 5 bases respectively, with 15 bases between them. The CDR3 loop reads CSATRPRVHEQYF. For the CDR3, the DNA is TGCAGTGCTACGCGGCCTCGAGTCCACGAGCAGTACTTC.

The sample holds a few counts of this clonotype. The V and J genes are TRBV6-1 and TRBJ2-5; tentatively, D is TRBD1 (6 bases). The CDR3 extends over 13 amino acids. V lost 6 bases and J 5 bases, leaving 13 bases between the germline ends. Germline assignment: CDR1 MNHNS and CDR2 SASEGT. CDR3 nucleotide sequence: TGTGCCAGCAGACAAACAGGGAATGAGACCCAGTACTTC. The encoded protein is CASRQTGNETQYF.

This chain joins TRBV6-5 and TRBJ1-3; D remains unclear. Trimming left V 2 bases short and J 0 bases short, with 11 bases between. Germline CDR1 and CDR2: MNHEY and SVGAGI. CDR3 length equals 16 residues. DNA for the CDR3: TGTGCCAGCAGTTACCACACTCCAAGCTCTGGAAACACCATATATTTT. This codes for CASSYHTPSSGNTIYF.

This clonotype was seen ten or more times. The J gene is TRBJ2-1, the V gene TRBV27; perhaps TRBD2 as D (5 bases). V was clipped by 7 bases and J by 4 bases, with 14 bases between them. Germline lookup yields CDR1 MNHEY and CDR2 SMNVEV (reference sequence). This CDR3 contains 14 residues. CDR3 sequence: CASKDLAGYNEQFF. The CDR3 nucleotides read TGTGCCAGCAAGGACTTGGCCGGGTACAATGAGCAGTTCTTC.

This clonotype showed up many times. This chain connects TRBV18 to TRBJ1-4, with 9 bases that match TRBD1. The V segment lost 4 bases and the J segment 6 bases; nucleotides outside the gene matches: 3. CDR3 length equals 14 residues. Germline V gene data show CDR1 as KGHSH and CDR2 as LQKENI. The DNA for the CDR3 is TGTGCCAGCTCACTGACAGGGGGGGATGAAAAACTGTTTTTT. Amino acid sequence: CASSLTGGDEKLFF.

This clonotype was recorded many times. Compared with germline, one end of the junction differs, possibly owing to a read error. V and J are TRBV20-1 and TRBJ2-7; TRBD1 aligns across 8 bases. The CDR3 runs 12 residues. CDR1 and CDR2 (germline): DFQATT, SNEGSKA (reference sequence). The CDR3 loop is CSGTGFSHEQYF. CDR3 in DNA: TGCAGTGGGACAGGGTTCTCCCACGAGCAGTACTTC.

This clonotype was seen ten or more times. This rearrangement joins TRBV7-9 to TRBJ1-1; D gene uncertain. The CDR3 consists of 15 residues. V was clipped by 5 bases and J by 5 bases, with 18 bases between them. Germline loops: CDR1 SEHNR, CDR2 FQNEAQ (reference sequence). The CDR3 loop is CASSANSRGWTEAFF. The CDR3 nucleotides read TGTGCCAGCAGCGCTAATTCCCGGGGATGGACTGAAGCTTTCTTT.